Presented here are 15 T cell receptor beta chains from one specimen sequenced in a study of blood T cell repertoires in COVID-19. Produced via immunoSEQ multiplex PCR; TCRdb's table is partial and in-frame only. The data show under 250,000 clones, with 75% to 85% seen just once and 9.5% to 15% held by the top ten. Sequenced input: peripheral blood. Every receptor here comes from a human donor in a cohort sampled during active COVID-19.

The chain recombines TRBV5-1 with TRBJ2-3, with 11 bases aligning to TRBD2. Losses at the gene ends were 3 bases for V and 1 base for J; bases not matched to a gene: 1. Germline CDR1 reads SGHRS; CDR2 reads YFSETQ. The CDR3 length is 15 residues. CDR3 nucleotide sequence: TGCGCCAGCAGCTCGGGACTAGCGGGCACAGATACGCAGTATTTT. It translates to CASSSGLAGTDTQYF.

This chain uses TRBV7-2 with TRBJ1-2, with a tentative D call TRBD1 (6 bases). Trimming stripped 7 bases from V and 2 bases from J, with 26 bases between. CDR1 and CDR2 from the germline V gene are SGHTA and FQGNSA. This CDR3 comprises 18 residues. As DNA, the CDR3 is TGTGCCAGCACGAATACTATCGGAGGTCGGGGGGGCAACTATGGCTACACCTTC. Translated, it gives CASTNTIGGRGGNYGYTF.

The chain couples TRBV12-5 to TRBJ1-2; 7 bases map to TRBD1. The CDR3 is 13 amino acids. Germline assignment: CDR1 LGHNT and CDR2 FRNRAP. V dropped 5 bases and J dropped 4; count of bases not matched to a gene: 4. CDR3 in DNA: TGTGCTAGTGGTCTGGGACAGTTCTATGGCTACACCTTC. This gives the protein CASGLGQFYGYTF.

The V call is TRBV28, the J call TRBJ2-7; 7 bases map to TRBD2. Germline V gene lookup returns CDR1 MDHEN and CDR2 SYDVKM. This CDR3 has 14 amino acids. J gave up 6 bases and V 2 bases, and 7 bases lay outside the gene matches. The CDR3 DNA sequence: TGTGCCAGCAGTTTAAGCCTAGCGGACACCGAGCAGTACTTC. Translating it yields CASSLSLADTEQYF.

The chain couples TRBV28 to TRBJ2-2; the D gene is possibly TRBD2 (6 bases). CDR1 and CDR2 (germline): MDHEN, SYDVKM. Trimming removed 6 bases from V and 0 bases from J, with 14 bases in between. The CDR3 is 16 residues long. The CDR3 protein is CASSFGGITNTGELFF. As DNA, the CDR3 is TGTGCCAGCAGCTTTGGGGGGATTACGAACACCGGGGAGCTGTTTTTT.

V is TRBV5-1 and J is TRBJ2-1, with 8 positions matching TRBD2. Germline V gives CDR1 SGHRS, CDR2 YFSETQ. With 2 bases clipped from V and 0 bases from J, the junction kept 1 base outside the gene matches. The CDR3 is made up of 15 amino acids. CDR3 amino acids: CASSFSGSSYNEQFF. As DNA, the CDR3 is TGCGCCAGCAGCTTCAGCGGGAGCTCCTACAATGAGCAGTTCTTC.

The rearrangement uses TRBV11-3 and TRBJ2-7; 10 bases align to TRBD1. The CDR3 length is 18 residues. Germline V gene sequence: CDR1 SGHNT, CDR2 YENEEA. Trimming removed 2 bases from V and 2 bases from J; junction bases left unmatched: 12. CDR3 protein: CASSLRRGDRGSAYEQYF. DNA for the CDR3: TGTGCCAGCAGCTTACGGAGGGGGGACAGGGGATCGGCCTACGAGCAGTACTTC.

The rearrangement links TRBV28 to TRBJ2-2; TRBD1 agrees at 8 bases. The CDR3 totals 15 residues. The J segment lost 1 base and the V segment lost 4 bases, leaving 2 bases of the junction unmatched. In germline, CDR1 is MDHEN, CDR2 SYDVKM. The CDR3 sequence is CASSSQGENTGELFF. The DNA for the CDR3 is TGTGCCAGCAGTTCACAGGGGGAGAACACCGGGGAGCTGTTTTTT.

The V and J genes are TRBV9 and TRBJ2-1, with 8 bases identical to TRBD1. Trimming cost V 0 bases and J 9 bases; bases outside gene matches: 5. This CDR3 is 14 amino acids long. Per germline, CDR1 SGDLS and CDR2 YYNGEE. The chain's CDR3 is CASSVVRTGSEQFF. In DNA form, the CDR3 reads TGTGCCAGCAGCGTAGTTAGGACAGGGAGTGAGCAGTTCTTC.

The chain carries TRBV5-1 and TRBJ1-1; D call uncertain. V was pared by 3 bases and J by 3 bases, with 12 bases between. Germline CDR1 and CDR2: SGHRS and YFSETQ. The CDR3 has 14 amino acids. CDR3 region: CASSSGADDTEAFF. CDR3 in DNA: TGCGCCAGCAGCTCGGGAGCGGACGACACTGAAGCTTTCTTT.

The CDR3 bases are TGTGCCAGCAGGAGGACAACAACTAATGAAAAACTGTTTTTT. Translated: CASRRTTTNEKLFF. The chain joins TRBV6-5 to TRBJ1-4; tentative D call: TRBD1 (5 bases). Germline CDR1 is MNHEY and CDR2 is SVGAGI. There are 14 residues in the CDR3. V dropped 6 bases and J dropped 0 bases, with 8 bases sitting between them.

This sequence joins TRBV7-9 and TRBJ1-3; no clear D gene. Trimming removed 8 bases from V and 4 bases from J, with 12 bases in between. The CDR3 spans 13 residues. CDR1 is SEHNR and CDR2 is FQNEAQ in the germline V gene (reference sequence). CDR3 region: CASGKNEGNTIYF. DNA of the CDR3: TGTGCCAGCGGCAAGAATGAAGGAAACACCATATATTTT.

The chain employs TRBV10-3 and TRBJ1-2; no firm D call. Trimming removed 0 bases from V and 4 bases from J, with 12 bases in between. There are 15 residues in the CDR3. Per the germline V gene, CDR1 is ENHRY and CDR2 is SYGVKD. The CDR3 nucleotides are TGTGCCATCAGTGAGTCGAGATGGTCAGGCTATGGCTACACCTTC. This translates into CAISESRWSGYGYTF.

The sample holds one count of this clone. This chain uses TRBV21-1 with TRBJ2-7; the D call of TRBD2 is as the table states it, not checked on the DNA. TRBV21-1 is a documented pseudogene. The CDR3 runs to 16 residues. CDR3: CASSKENGGSSYEQYF. CDR3 coding DNA: TGTGCCAGCAGCAAAGAAAACGGGGGTAGCTCCTACGAGCAGTACTTC.

V is TRBV9 and J is TRBJ1-5; 7 nucleotides align to TRBD1. Trimming cost V 2 bases and J 5 bases; bases outside gene matches: 4. The CDR3 length is 14 residues. The germline V gene has CDR1 SGDLS and CDR2 YYNGEE. The CDR3 coding sequence is TGTGCCAGCAGCGTCGAGGGGGCTGATCAGCCCCAGCATTTT. It codes for CASSVEGADQPQHF.